These 28 T cell receptor beta chains were all obtained from the same sample, sequenced in a study of T-cell reconstitution after alpha-beta-depleted transplantation in children. Unique molecular identifiers were incorporated into the prepared TCRbeta library. One entry per CDR3 protein results from TCRdb running MiXCR on the PCR reads. The profile shows roughly 300,000 distinct CDR3 sequences, approximately 10% of them singletons. The sample in question was peripheral blood, obtained 180 days after TCRalphabeta/CD19-depleted stem cell transplant. These receptors were obtained from a male patient aged 2-9 years who had a stem cell transplant for chronic granulomatous disease, so the T cells may come from the graft donor.

This clonotype showed up just once. A read error may explain this, as a much larger clone is one base away. This sequence joins TRBV12-3 or TRBV12-4 and TRBJ2-3; D possibly corresponds to TRBD2 (5 bases). This CDR3 spans 15 amino acids. Trimming shortened V by 2 bases and J by 7 bases, and 16 bases separated the two germline ends. CDR3 residues: CASSLTGVGSNTQYF. Written as DNA, the CDR3 is TGTGCCAGCAGTTTAACCGGGGTAGGGTCAAATACGCAGTATTTT.

This clonotype was picked up many times. The chain is built from TRBV14 and TRBJ2-1, with 8 positions matching TRBD2. The J segment lost 2 bases and the V segment lost 1 base, leaving 4 bases of the junction unmatched. The CDR3 covers 16 residues. Germline V gene lookup returns CDR1 SGHDN and CDR2 FVKESK. DNA for the CDR3: TGTGCCAGCAGCCAAGGTAGCGGGATTCCCTACAATGAGCAGTTCTTC. Amino acid sequence: CASSQGSGIPYNEQFF.

At least ten counts were recorded for this clonotype. The J gene is TRBJ2-1, the V gene TRBV14; 9 nucleotides agree with TRBD2. The CDR3 has 14 residues. Germline V lookup: CDR1 SGHDN, CDR2 FVKESK. With 2 bases clipped from V and 6 bases from J, the junction kept 2 bases outside the gene matches. In DNA, the CDR3 is TGTGCCAGCAGCCAATCTAGCGGGATCAATGAGCAGTTCTTC. This translates into CASSQSSGINEQFF.

The chain recombines TRBV11-1 with TRBJ2-1; D might be TRBD1 or TRBD2, each matching 6 bases. The germline CDR1 and CDR2 sequences are SGHAT and FQDESV (reference sequence). The CDR3 loop spans 18 amino acids. The V gene lost 7 bases and the J gene lost 2 bases, with 24 bases spanning the gap. The CDR3: CASTTWGAPSVTYNEQFF. CDR3 coding DNA: TGTGCCAGCACCACGTGGGGGGCACCTTCGGTTACCTACAATGAGCAGTTCTTC. Variable domain in full (rest from reference TRBV11-1 and TRBJ2-1): EAEVAQSPRYKITEKSQAVAFWCDPISGHATLYWYRQILGQGPELLVQFQDESVVDDSQLPKDRFSAERLKGVDSTLKIQPAELGDSAMYLCASTTWGAPSVTYNEQFFGPGTRLTVL.

The sample holds many counts of this clonotype. The chain joins TRBV28 to TRBJ2-3, with D perhaps matching TRBD1 (6 bases). V was clipped by 5 bases and J by 0 bases, with 12 bases between them. The CDR3 totals 15 residues. CDR1 MDHEN and CDR2 SYDVKM come from the germline V gene. The CDR3 protein is CASSQGKPSTDTQYF. CDR3 bases: TGTGCCAGCAGTCAGGGGAAGCCTAGCACAGATACGCAGTATTTT.

This clonotype was seen many times. V gene TRBV29-1 combines with J gene TRBJ2-7, with 8 nucleotides matching TRBD1. Germline V gene data show CDR1 as SQVTM and CDR2 as ANQGSEA. CDR3 length: 11 amino acids. The V and J ends lost 7 bases and 4 bases, in that order; junction bases with no gene match: 3. CDR3 nucleotides: TGCAGCGGTGGACAGGGATACGAGCAGTACTTC. It translates to CSGGQGYEQYF.

Note on this clonotype: This may be a read error, as it is one base from a much larger clone. V is TRBV29-1 and J is TRBJ2-1, with 10 positions matching TRBD1. There are 13 residues in the CDR3. CDR1 and CDR2 from the germline V gene are SQVTM and ANQGSEA. The J segment lost 8 bases and the V segment lost 5 bases, leaving 6 bases of the junction unmatched. CDR3: CSVQGQGWDEQFF. CDR3 DNA: TGCAGCGTTCAGGGACAGGGGTGGGATGAGCAGTTCTTC.

Regarding this clonotype: A much bigger clone sits one base away, suggesting this may be a read error. This chain connects TRBV12-3 or TRBV12-4 to TRBJ2-4; D may be TRBD2 (6 bases). V was shortened by 7 bases and J by 5 bases, with 18 bases between the two germline ends. This CDR3 region has 15 residues. CDR3 residues: CASTIGSGLENIQYF. The CDR3 DNA follows: TGTGCCAGCACCATAGGATCGGGACTCGAAAACATTCAGTACTTC.

The gene calls are TRBV5-1 and TRBJ2-3; the D is unclear. Germline V gene data show CDR1 as SGHRS and CDR2 as YFSETQ. This CDR3 spans 16 amino acids. V was cut by 2 bases and J by 4 bases, with 17 bases left in between. This CDR3 is CASSFPRTNVSDTQYF. In DNA form, the CDR3 reads TGCGCCAGCAGCTTCCCACGTACCAACGTTTCAGATACGCAGTATTTT.

This rearrangement joins TRBV5-4 to TRBJ2-1, with D possibly being TRBD2 (6 bases). The CDR3 is 13 amino acids. Per the germline V gene, CDR1 is SGHNT and CDR2 is YYREEE (reference sequence). Trimming took 3 bases from V and 9 from J, leaving 13 bases between them. The DNA of the CDR3 is TGTGCCAGCAGCTCAGTATTGGGGGGTGAGCAGTTCTTC. As protein: CASSSVLGGEQFF.

This clonotype occurred many times. V is TRBV11-2 and J is TRBJ2-2, with 8 bases identical to TRBD2. Unmatched junction bases numbered 11, after V lost 5 bases and J lost 0 bases. This CDR3 spans 18 amino acids. Looked up from germline, CDR1 is SGHAT and CDR2 is FQNNGV. DNA of the CDR3: TGTGCCAGCAGCCGGGAGGGGCTAGCGAGAGCGAACACCGGGGAGCTGTTTTTT. Encoded protein: CASSREGLARANTGELFF.

This clonotype was recorded at least ten times. The J gene is TRBJ1-5, the V gene TRBV6-5; D is unresolved. CDR3 size: 16 residues. The ends were cut back, 0 bases at V and 3 bases at J, with 12 bases in the middle. The V gene's germline CDR1 is MNHEY and CDR2 SVGAGI. The CDR3 DNA is TGTGCCAGCAGTTACTCGGAAGGAGTGGTCAATCAGCCCCAGCATTTT. The encoded protein is CASSYSEGVVNQPQHF.

This clonotype was counted ten times or more. The chain employs TRBV5-1 and TRBJ2-7, with 7 nucleotides matching TRBD1. The CDR3 has 13 amino acids. Unmatched junction bases numbered 8, after V lost 4 bases and J lost 7 bases. Germline V gene sequence: CDR1 SGHRS, CDR2 YFSETQ. The CDR3 DNA sequence: TGCGCCAGCAGCCCTGACAGGGTCCTGGAGCAGTACTTC. This encodes CASSPDRVLEQYF.

This clonotype was seen at least ten times. The chain recombines TRBV20-1 with TRBJ2-2, with 16 bases matching TRBD2. CDR3 size: 19 residues. V dropped 0 bases and J dropped 7; count of bases not matched to a gene: 11. CDR1 is DFQATT, CDR2 SNEGSKA, per germline (reference sequence). The CDR3 nucleotides are TGCAGTGCTAGAGATTTGTTGGGACTAGCGGGAGGGCCAGTCGGGGAGCTGTTTTTT. Protein sequence: CSARDLLGLAGGPVGELFF.

There are many counts of this clonotype. V gene TRBV5-1 combines with J gene TRBJ2-7, with 8 bases aligning to TRBD1. The CDR3 has 15 amino acids. The germline CDR1 and CDR2 sequences are SGHRS and YFSETQ. V lost 0 bases, J lost 3 bases, and 5 bases stayed unmatched. The CDR3 bases are TGCGCCAGCAGCTTGGCCCCGGGACAGGACTACGAGCAGTACTTC. Residues: CASSLAPGQDYEQYF.

The chain carries TRBV20-1 and TRBJ2-3, with TRBD2 matching 7 bases. With V trimmed by 3 bases and J by 2 bases, 8 bases remained unmatched. The length of the CDR3 is 15 residues. Germline CDR1 DFQATT, CDR2 SNEGSKA (reference sequence). The CDR3 protein is CSASIPSGNTDTQYF. The CDR3 nucleotides read TGCAGTGCTAGTATCCCTAGCGGAAACACAGATACGCAGTATTTT.

Concerning this clonotype itself: A much larger clone differs from this one at a single base, so this may be a read error. The gene calls are TRBV7-9 and TRBJ2-1; 7 nucleotides match TRBD2. The germline V gene has CDR1 SEHNR and CDR2 FQNEAQ (reference sequence). This CDR3 spans 16 amino acids. Here the CDR3 reads CASSPSRAGAYNDQFF. Here the CDR3 DNA reads TGTGCCAGCAGCCCCTCGCGGGCGGGAGCCTACAATGACCAGTTCTTC.

This clonotype was detected many times. The J gene is TRBJ1-1, the V gene TRBV4-1; D is perhaps TRBD1 (5 bases). V lost 4 bases, J lost 10 bases, and 16 bases lay in between. This CDR3 spans 13 amino acids. The germline V gene has CDR1 MGHRA and CDR2 YSYEKL. The CDR3 DNA reads TGCGCCAGCAGCCCACTCCTGGGGCCGGGAGCTTTCTTT. This gives the protein CASSPLLGPGAFF.

A note on this clonotype: A clone one base away is much larger, so this may be a read error. The chain uses TRBV7-9 and TRBJ1-1, with TRBD1 as a possible D gene (5 bases). The germline gives CDR1 SEHNR, CDR2 FQNEAQ (reference sequence). This CDR3 contains 13 residues. The CDR3 bases are TGTGCCAGCAGCTTAGACTTCAGGGAGATATACTCCTTT. Amino acid sequence: CASSLDFREIYSF.

This clonotype was counted at least ten times. The V gene is TRBV12-3 or TRBV12-4, the J gene TRBJ1-4; D not certain. The ends were cut back, 2 bases at V and 8 bases at J, with 6 bases in the middle. This CDR3 contains 12 residues. This CDR3 is CASSLWAEKLFF. The CDR3 nucleotides are TGTGCCAGCAGTTTATGGGCCGAAAAACTGTTTTTT.

The table lists this clonotype with many counts. This chain uses TRBV9 with TRBJ2-1; the D call may be TRBD1 or TRBD2 (6 bases each). V lost 5 bases and J lost 7, with 10 bases in between. The CDR3 totals 12 residues. Germline V gene lookup returns CDR1 SGDLS and CDR2 YYNGEE. CDR3 DNA: TGTGCCAGCAGTTGGGGGGCGAATGAGCAGTTCTTC. Translation: CASSWGANEQFF.

This clonotype was recorded many times. CDR3 nucleotide sequence: TGTGCCAGCAGTTTTCTAGGGGCTGAAGCTTTCTTT. Its protein is CASSFLGAEAFF. V usage is TRBV12-3 or TRBV12-4 and J usage is TRBJ1-1; D possibly corresponds to TRBD1 (5 bases). Trimming removed 3 bases from V and 6 bases from J, with 8 bases in between. CDR3 size: 12 residues.

The sample holds many counts of this clonotype. This chain connects TRBV20-1 to TRBJ1-6, with TRBD1 matching 7 bases. The CDR3 totals 15 residues. Unmatched junction bases numbered 5, after V lost 5 bases and J lost 1 base. Germline CDR1 is DFQATT and CDR2 is SNEGSKA (reference sequence). DNA of the CDR3: TGCAGTGCTTGTCAGGGGGAATCCTATAATTCACCCCTCCACTTT. Its protein product is CSACQGESYNSPLHF.

This clonotype was detected ten times or more. The CDR3 DNA reads TGCAGTGCTAGGGGACAATCTAACTATGGCTACACCTTC. It yields the protein CSARGQSNYGYTF. This chain links TRBV20-1 with TRBJ1-2; tentative D call: TRBD1 (6 bases). The CDR3 sequence is 13 residues long. Germline-derived CDR1 and CDR2 are DFQATT and SNEGSKA (reference sequence). V lost 3 bases to trimming and J lost 0 bases, with 8 bases between them.

There are many counts of this clonotype. This chain joins TRBV5-1 and TRBJ2-3; 7 nucleotides align to TRBD2. Germline V lookup: CDR1 SGHRS, CDR2 YFSETQ. The junction had 8 bases not matched to a gene; V was cut back by 4 bases and J by 0 bases. The length of the CDR3 is 16 residues. CDR3 nucleotide sequence: TGCGCCAGCAGCCAAGGGACTACGGCTAGCACAGATACGCAGTATTTT. Translated: CASSQGTTASTDTQYF.

This clonotype appeared many times. The rearrangement joins TRBV5-1 to TRBJ2-7; 11 nucleotides line up with TRBD2. The CDR3 is 16 residues long. V lost 4 bases, J lost 3 bases, and 9 bases stayed unmatched. Per the germline V gene, CDR1 is SGHRS and CDR2 is YFSETQ. This CDR3 reads CASSGTSGSFLYEQYF. CDR3 sequence (DNA): TGCGCCAGCAGCGGTACTAGCGGGAGTTTCCTCTACGAGCAGTACTTC.

This clonotype has ten or more counts. The chain has TRBV20-1 and TRBJ2-1; D is possibly TRBD2 (6 bases). Trimming cost V 3 bases and J 3 bases, with 9 bases left between them. Germline lookup yields CDR1 DFQATT and CDR2 SNEGSKA (reference sequence). The CDR3 loop spans 13 amino acids. In DNA, the CDR3 is TGCAGTGCTAGGGCGGGGAACTACAATGAGCAGTTCTTC. This encodes CSARAGNYNEQFF.

This chain connects TRBV2 to TRBJ2-3; D not resolved. Trimming took 8 bases from V and 0 from J, leaving 15 bases between them. The germline CDR1 and CDR2 sequences are SNHLY and FYNNEI. The CDR3 has 15 amino acids. The CDR3 sequence: CASGSDFVSTDTQYF. The CDR3 bases are TGTGCCAGCGGGTCGGATTTCGTTAGCACAGATACGCAGTATTTT.